These 6 T cell receptor beta chains were sequenced from one sample in a study of human T cells and chemical hapten exposure. Via MiXCR, TCRdb re-called the RACE reads, giving one row per CDR3 protein. The sample records approximately 350,000 distinct CDR3 sequences, approximately 6.9% being singletons. The sample's time point: patch test 1, 2 weeks after DPC sensitization. Treatment given: therapeutic diphenylcyclopropenone sensitization with weekly scalp DPC. The sequenced sample was whole blood, obtained in connection with sensitization to the hapten diphenylcyclopropenone (DPC). Receptor source: a young woman with alopecia areata. Some clones in this sample may be carry-over from other donors' samples.

The sample holds many counts of this clonotype. The chain uses TRBV15 and TRBJ1-2; weak D call: TRBD1 (5 bases). Trimming shortened V by 5 bases and J by 1 base, and 14 bases separated the two germline ends. Germline loops: CDR1 LNHNV, CDR2 YYDKDF (reference sequence). This CDR3 has 15 amino acids. CDR3 region: CATSSRDPHNYGYTF. In DNA, the CDR3 is TGTGCCACCAGCTCCCGGGACCCCCATAACTATGGCTACACCTTC.

This clonotype was found a few times. The chain joins TRBV6-2 or TRBV6-3 to TRBJ2-1; D gene uncertain. Germline-derived CDR1 and CDR2 are MNHEY and SVGEGT. The V end was cut by 6 bases, the J end by 9 bases, with 12 bases between. The CDR3 has 12 amino acids. The CDR3: CASSFEAVEQFF. The CDR3 DNA reads as TGTGCCAGCAGCTTTGAGGCAGTTGAGCAGTTCTTC.

The rearrangement joins TRBV27 to TRBJ2-6; 12 positions match TRBD1. CDR1 and CDR2 from the germline V gene are MNHEY and SMNVEV (reference sequence). The CDR3 runs 20 residues. The ends lost 9 bases at V and 2 bases at J; junction bases unmatched: 17. The CDR3 bases are TGTGCCAGTCAGTTTAGGAATCGGGACAGGGGGCTACCTGGGGCCAACGTCCTGACTTTC. This gives the protein CASQFRNRDRGLPGANVLTF.

J is TRBJ1-1 and V is TRBV12-3 or TRBV12-4, with D possibly TRBD1 on 6 matching bases. There are 14 residues in the CDR3. Trimming shortened V by 5 bases and J by 7 bases, and 17 bases separated the two germline ends. The CDR3 here is CASSDRTGASEAFF. The DNA for the CDR3 is TGTGCCAGCAGTGACAGGACGGGGGCCAGTGAAGCTTTCTTT.

The chain carries TRBV5-4 and TRBJ2-1; D not resolved. V was trimmed by 3 bases and J by 9 bases, leaving 10 bases between them. Germline V gene lookup returns CDR1 SGHNT and CDR2 YYREEE (reference sequence). The length of the CDR3 is 12 residues. The CDR3 is CASSSVGPEQFF. DNA for the CDR3: TGTGCCAGCAGCTCCGTGGGCCCTGAGCAGTTCTTC.

The table lists this clonotype with a count of one. The chain recombines TRBV29-1 with TRBJ2-1, with TRBD2 as a possible D gene (6 bases). Per germline, CDR1 SQVTM and CDR2 ANQGSEA. The CDR3 spans 14 residues. The CDR3 DNA reads as TGCACCTTCGGAGGGTTCAGCTCCTACAATGAGCAGTTCTTC. This codes for CTFGGFSSYNEQFF.